Listed below are T cell receptor beta chains from one sample, sequenced in a study of blood T cells in healthy people across ages. Via MiXCR, TCRdb re-called the 5' RACE reads, giving one row per CDR3 protein. This repertoire shows over 700,000 distinct CDR3 sequences, 25% found once; its top ten account for around 9.2%. The same sample was also studied in work on T cells of mothers and their children.

Source material: blood. The receptors stem from a boy younger than 18 in good health. Each CDR3 is given with its conserved first and last residue. D genes are given only for firm matches. Clone size, where shown, is once, few, many, or a class for clones that have expanded.

TRBV7-9	.	TRBJ1-4	.	TGTGCCAGCAGCTCCTCCGCGGTTGCAGGAATAAATGAAAAACTGTTTTTT	CASSSSAVAGINEKLFF
TRBV7-2	TRBD2	TRBJ2-7	.	TGTGCCAGCAGCTTAGCGGGGGGGTGGAACTCCTACGAGCAGTACTTC	CASSLAGGWNSYEQYF
TRBV20-1	TRBD2	TRBJ2-4	.	TGCAGTGCGCAGCGGGAGGGGCTTGGGGAAATTCAGTACTTC	CSAQREGLGEIQYF
TRBV2	.	TRBJ2-4	few	TGTGCCAGCAGTGAAGACTTTGGGACGAGAACCAAAAACATTCAGTACTTC	CASSEDFGTRTKNIQYF
TRBV29-1	TRBD2	TRBJ2-7	.	TGCAGCGTTGATGTCGGGAGGGGCTACGAGCAGTACTTC	CSVDVGRGYEQYF
TRBV20-1	.	TRBJ2-2	few	TGCAGTGCAGAGCGGTTGAACACCGGGGAGCTGTTTTTT	CSAERLNTGELFF
TRBV5-5	.	TRBJ2-1	.	TGTGCCAGCAGCTCCCTCACGGAGGTAGGAGGGCAGTTCTTC	CASSSLTEVGGQFF
TRBV3-1	.	TRBJ2-6	few	TGTGCCAGCAGCCACACCCCCAGCCTACCTGGGGCCAACGTCCTGACTTTC	CASSHTPSLPGANVLTF
TRBV9	.	TRBJ1-2	.	TGTGCCAGCAGCGTAGACGGCGAGAGGCTAACCTTC	CASSVDGERLTF
TRBV11-3	.	TRBJ1-2	.	TGTGCCAGCAGCTCCCTAACCGGGACGGACTTCTGGGGCTACACCTTC	CASSSLTGTDFWGYTF
TRBV6-4	.	TRBJ2-6	.	TGTGCCAGCAGTGACACCCCGCAACCTGGGGCCAACGTCCTGACTTTC	CASSDTPQPGANVLTF